Following are 21 T cell receptor beta chains from one sample sequenced in a study of identifying expanded T cells in peripheral blood. Assay: immunoSEQ multiplex PCR; the TCRdb copy retains only in-frame clones and omits some. Of about 82,000 clones in the sample, 70% to 90% were seen once. Material: blood. The receptor set was obtained from a person aged 18-70 years in good health.

V usage is TRBV5-5 and J usage is TRBJ1-4; TRBD1 aligns across 7 bases. Trimming removed 0 bases from V and 13 bases from J; junction bases left unmatched: 6. Germline values: CDR1 SGHKS, CDR2 YYEKEE (reference sequence). The CDR3 has 13 residues. CDR3 amino acids: CASSLVAGQRLFF. DNA of the CDR3: TGTGCCAGCAGCTTGGTAGCGGGACAGAGACTGTTTTTT.

J is TRBJ1-2 and V is TRBV6-1; the D is unclear. The CDR3 runs 12 residues. Trimming left V 4 bases short and J 4 bases short, with 7 bases between. Germline CDR1 reads MNHNS; CDR2 reads SASEGT. CDR3 protein: CASSAAPYGYTF. DNA for the CDR3: TGTGCCAGCAGTGCTGCCCCCTATGGCTACACCTTC.

The chain joins TRBV14 to TRBJ1-1; the D is unclear. V was pared by 1 base and J by 11 bases, with 11 bases between. Germline V CDR1 and CDR2: SGHDN, FVKESK. The CDR3 spans 12 residues. This chain's CDR3 is CASSQAGVTAFF. CDR3 in DNA: TGTGCCAGCAGCCAAGCCGGGGTTACGGCTTTCTTT.

The chain carries TRBV25-1 and TRBJ2-2; 11 bases align to TRBD2. V was pared by 8 bases and J by 5 bases, with 4 bases of the junction left unmatched. In germline, CDR1 is MGHDK, CDR2 SYGVNS. The CDR3 consists of 14 residues. Written as DNA, the CDR3 is TGTGCCAGCTCCGTAGCGGGAGGGACCGGGGAGCTGTTTTTT. Translated, it gives CASSVAGGTGELFF. The whole variable domain, filled in from reference TRBV25-1 and TRBJ2-2, reads EADIYQTPRYLVIGTGKKITLECSQTMGHDKMYWYQQDPGMELHLIHYSYGVNSTEKGDLSSESTVSRIRTEHFPLTLESARPSHTSQYLCASSVAGGTGELFFGEGSRLTVL.

CDR3 nucleotides: TGCGCCAGCAGCTTGGGACTAGCGGGGCCTAGCACAGATACGCAGTATTTT. It specifies CASSLGLAGPSTDTQYF. This chain uses TRBV5-1 with TRBJ2-3, with 11 positions matching TRBD2. There are 17 residues in the CDR3. From germline, CDR1 is SGHRS and CDR2 YFSETQ. V lost 0 bases to trimming and J lost 0 bases; unmatched junction nucleotides: 3.

The rearrangement joins TRBV9 to TRBJ2-3; D unclear. The germline V gene has CDR1 SGDLS and CDR2 YYNGEE. The CDR3 spans 15 residues. Trimming left V 0 bases short and J 2 bases short, with 10 bases between. In DNA, the CDR3 is TGTGCCAGCAGCGTAGAGGGCGGCCTCACAGATACGCAGTATTTT. Translated: CASSVEGGLTDTQYF.

V gene TRBV29-1 combines with J gene TRBJ2-5, with D unresolved. The CDR3 has 12 residues. Looked up from germline, CDR1 is SQVTM and CDR2 is ANQGSEA. The V end lost 7 bases, the J end lost 5 bases, and 14 bases lay between the germline ends. This chain's CDR3 is CSGADPGETQYF. In nucleotides, the CDR3 is TGCAGCGGGGCGGACCCTGGGGAGACCCAGTACTTC.

The gene calls are TRBV5-4 and TRBJ1-4; 8 positions agree with TRBD1. Germline CDR1 and CDR2: SGHNT and YYREEE (reference sequence). The CDR3 sequence is 16 residues long. Trimming cost V 4 bases and J 0 bases; bases outside gene matches: 5. The CDR3 reads CASSKQGAATNEKLFF. In DNA, the CDR3 is TGTGCCAGCAGCAAGCAGGGGGCTGCAACTAATGAAAAACTGTTTTTT.

The V and J genes are TRBV7-9 and TRBJ1-5, with TRBD1 as a possible D gene (6 bases). V gave up 1 base and J gave up 2 bases, with 18 bases separating them. This CDR3 contains 18 residues. Germline V gives CDR1 SEHNR, CDR2 FQNEAQ (reference sequence). The chain's CDR3 is CASSLEWDGRGGNQPQHF. CDR3 nucleotide sequence: TGTGCCAGCAGCTTAGAGTGGGATGGCAGGGGCGGCAATCAGCCCCAGCATTTT.

The chain's CDR3 is CASSVAPEGAVGYTF. The CDR3 DNA reads TGTGCCAGCAGCGTAGCCCCGGAGGGGGCAGTTGGCTACACCTTC. The chain recombines TRBV9 with TRBJ1-2, with 7 positions matching TRBD1. CDR3 length: 15 amino acids. In germline, CDR1 is SGDLS, CDR2 YYNGEE. V lost 0 bases, J lost 7 bases, and 9 bases stayed unmatched.

This chain joins TRBV7-6 and TRBJ1-5; D gene ambiguous. Deletions cut 0 bases from V and 7 bases from J, with 13 bases between. CDR1 is SGHVS and CDR2 is FNYEAQ in the germline V gene. CDR3 length equals 15 residues. CDR3 in DNA: TGTGCCAGCAGCTTAGCGGCATCTGGGCGGCAGCCCCAGCATTTT. It is translated as CASSLAASGRQPQHF.

Turning to this clone: A read error may account for a junction end that differs from germline. This chain uses TRBV7-9 with TRBJ2-3; 9 nucleotides agree with TRBD1. The CDR3 runs to 12 residues. Germline CDR1 SEHNR, CDR2 FQNEAQ (reference sequence). In DNA, the CDR3 is TGTGCCAGCAGCTTCGGACAGGGGCGAACCTCTTTT. Its translation is CASSFGQGRTSF.

This clone occurred once. The rearrangement links TRBV7-9 to TRBJ1-4; D gene ambiguous. Germline-derived CDR1 and CDR2 are SEHNR and FQNEAQ (reference sequence). This CDR3 region has 16 residues. The V gene lost 0 bases and the J gene lost 3 bases, with 11 bases spanning the gap. In nucleotides, the CDR3 is TGTGCCAGCAGCTTAGCAGGGCTCACAGCTAATGAAAAACTGTTTTTT. This encodes CASSLAGLTANEKLFF.

J is TRBJ1-3 and V is TRBV19; the D is unclear. The germline V and J ends were trimmed by 7 bases and 0 bases, with 13 bases remaining between them. This CDR3 has 15 residues. Germline V CDR1 and CDR2: LNHDA, SQIVND (reference sequence). This chain's CDR3 is CASTLTSPSGNTIYF. In DNA, the CDR3 is TGTGCCAGTACCCTGACCTCCCCCTCTGGAAACACCATATATTTT.

The chain recombines TRBV5-1 with TRBJ1-5; tentative D call: TRBD1 (6 bases). This CDR3 spans 14 amino acids. In germline, CDR1 is SGHRS, CDR2 YFSETQ. Trimming stripped 2 bases from V and 9 bases from J, with 15 bases between. The CDR3 protein is CASSFSVDSWPQHF. The CDR3, as DNA: TGCGCCAGCAGCTTCTCAGTGGACAGTTGGCCCCAGCATTTT. Full variable domain (missing parts from reference TRBV5-1 and TRBJ1-5): KAGVTQTPRYLIKTRGQQVTLSCSPISGHRSVSWYQQTPGQGLQFLFEYFSETQRNKGNFPGRFSGRQFSNSRSEMNVSTLELGDSALYLCASSFSVDSWPQHFGDGTRLSIL.

The chain is built from TRBV4-1 and TRBJ1-5; D gene unclear. V was pared by 0 bases and J by 2 bases, with 14 bases between. Germline V gene sequence: CDR1 MGHRA, CDR2 YSYEKL. The CDR3 covers 17 residues. The DNA of the CDR3 is TGCGCCAGCAGCCAAGAGGGAGACACTAGGGGCAATCAGCCCCAGCATTTT. Its protein product is CASSQEGDTRGNQPQHF.

This chain links TRBV4-1 with TRBJ2-7, with 8 bases lining up with TRBD2. Trimming at V came to 1 base and at J to 2 bases, leaving 13 bases not matched to a gene. Germline-derived CDR1 and CDR2 are MGHRA and YSYEKL. This CDR3 is built from 18 residues. The CDR3 nucleotides read TGCGCCAGCAGCCAAGGACCCTTAGATAGCGGGGCGCCCTACGAGCAGTACTTC. It is translated as CASSQGPLDSGAPYEQYF.

The J gene is TRBJ2-2, the V gene TRBV29-1; 10 nucleotides agree with TRBD2. V was clipped by 7 bases and J by 5 bases; unmatched bases: 7. This CDR3 spans 14 amino acids. Germline assignment: CDR1 SQVTM and CDR2 ANQGSEA. The CDR3 is CSGRRAGGTGELFF. CDR3 in DNA: TGCAGCGGCCGCAGAGCGGGAGGGACCGGGGAGCTGTTTTTT.

V usage is TRBV4-1 and J usage is TRBJ1-1, with unresolved D. Germline values: CDR1 MGHRA, CDR2 YSYEKL. Trimming pared 4 bases from V and 0 bases from J, leaving 6 bases between. The CDR3 runs 13 residues. CDR3 DNA: TGCGCCAGCAGCCGGATAATGAACACTGAAGCTTTCTTT. Amino acid sequence: CASSRIMNTEAFF.

The V and J genes are TRBV30 and TRBJ1-3, with 8 nucleotides matching TRBD1. CDR1 is GTSNPN, CDR2 SVGIG, per germline (reference sequence). This CDR3 has 13 amino acids. V was clipped by 2 bases and J by 4 bases; unmatched bases: 1. CDR3 sequence: CAWSRTGGNTIYF. The CDR3 bases are TGTGCCTGGAGTCGGACAGGGGGAAACACCATATATTTT. Full variable domain (outside the CDR3, taken from reference TRBV30 and TRBJ1-3): SQTIHQWPATLVQPVGSPLSLECTVEGTSNPNLYWYRQAAGRGLQLLFYSVGIGQISSEVPQNLSASRPQDRQFILSSKKLLLSDSGFYLCAWSRTGGNTIYFGEGSWLTVV.

The chain joins TRBV6-5 to TRBJ2-7; D possibly corresponds to TRBD1 (5 bases). V was shortened by 3 bases and J by 4 bases, with 13 bases between the two germline ends. CDR1 and CDR2 from the germline V gene are MNHEY and SVGAGI. The CDR3 has 14 amino acids. The CDR3 region is CASSYLTGRYEQYF. DNA for the CDR3: TGTGCCAGCAGTTATCTAACAGGTAGATACGAGCAGTACTTC.